The entry that follows covers one T cell receptor beta chain sequence. Its matching antigen is unknown. TCRdb passed the 5' RACE reads through MiXCR, listing each CDR3 protein once. The sample yields over 600,000 distinct CDR3 sequences, under 20% seen once. This sample was taken from a study of CD8 T cells in ankylosing spondylitis. Study observations and caveats: A TCR beta motif made of fewer than ten highly homologous variants seemed typical of ankylosing spondylitis blood. According to the report, clones linked to the disease were significantly enriched in matched synovial fluid samples taken from ankylosing spondylitis patients.

The CDR3 length is 15 residues. The germline CDR1 and CDR2 sequences are SQVTM and ANQGSEA. J gave up 6 bases and V 1 base, and 9 bases lay outside the gene matches. The V call is TRBV29-1, the J call TRBJ2-7; 10 bases are a match to TRBD1. Sequencing was performed on blood, either unsorted or a sorted T cell fraction (not recorded which). This clonotype originated in a male donor with ankylosing spondylitis. CDR3 sequence: CSVEVGPGDRGEQYF. DNA for the CDR3: TGCAGCGTTGAAGTTGGTCCCGGGGACAGGGGCGAGCAGTACTTC.